The 5 T cell receptor beta chains in this list originate from one sample, sequenced in a study of T-cell memory formation after mild COVID-19 (dated by TCRdb to about 2021). Libraries were constructed by 5' RACE. For sequencing, an Illumina NovaSeq 6000 was employed. TCRdb cleaned the public reads at Q25 with fastp, built clones with MiXCR and kept in-frame beta chains. One record per CDR3 amino acid sequence lists the most common genes and DNA. The sample records under 350,000 distinct CDR3 sequences, roughly 15% of which are singletons. The top ten hold approximately 23% of the sample. The specimen sequenced was PBMCs or a T cell subset sorted from them (not recorded which). Receptor source: a man aged 18 to 29 who had mild COVID-19 (a few samples of this study predate the infection). The sample titles of this study are shuffled in the database, so cell type and time point are left out; the donor was told from shared clones.

This clonotype came up a few times. V usage is TRBV20-1 and J usage is TRBJ1-1, with a tentative D call TRBD1 (5 bases). The length of the CDR3 is 13 residues. CDR1 DFQATT and CDR2 SNEGSKA come from the germline V gene (reference sequence). The V end was cut by 7 bases, the J end by 5 bases, with 17 bases between. Here the CDR3 DNA reads TGCAGTGGGGAGGGACCACCAGAGACTGAAGCTTTCTTT. It is translated as CSGEGPPETEAFF.

For the CDR3, the DNA is TGTGCCAGCACCTCCGGGGTCTGGGATACGCAGTATTTT. Residues: CASTSGVWDTQYF. This chain links TRBV28 with TRBJ2-3; perhaps TRBD2 as D (5 bases). The ends were cut back, 7 bases at V and 6 bases at J, with 14 bases in the middle. The CDR3 is made up of 13 amino acids. Germline CDR1 reads MDHEN; CDR2 reads SYDVKM.

The chain recombines TRBV4-3 with TRBJ1-1; D gene ambiguous. V dropped 0 bases and J dropped 3 bases, with 11 bases sitting between them. This CDR3 is built from 15 residues. In germline, CDR1 is LGHNA, CDR2 YSLEER. In nucleotides, the CDR3 is TGCGCCAGCAGCCAAGAGGGCAGGAGCTACACTGAAGCTTTCTTT. Protein product: CASSQEGRSYTEAFF.

The genes are TRBV4-1 and TRBJ2-2, with D tentatively TRBD1 or TRBD2 (6 bases each). With 4 bases removed from V and 1 base from J, the gap between germline ends came to 16 bases. CDR1 MGHRA and CDR2 YSYEKL come from the germline V gene. This CDR3 spans 17 amino acids. CDR3 amino acids: CASSRKDGGRNTGELFF. The CDR3 DNA follows: TGCGCCAGCAGCCGAAAAGACGGGGGCCGGAACACCGGGGAGCTGTTTTTT.

This clonotype was found a few times. This rearrangement joins TRBV4-2 to TRBJ2-3; TRBD2 matches 7 bases. CDR1 and CDR2 from the germline V gene are LGHNA and YNFKEQ. The ends lost 4 bases at V and 0 bases at J; junction bases unmatched: 10. The CDR3 contains 17 residues. CDR3 protein: CASSLLLGGGSTDTQYF. CDR3 bases: TGTGCCAGCAGCCTCCTGTTGGGCGGGGGAAGCACAGATACGCAGTATTTT.